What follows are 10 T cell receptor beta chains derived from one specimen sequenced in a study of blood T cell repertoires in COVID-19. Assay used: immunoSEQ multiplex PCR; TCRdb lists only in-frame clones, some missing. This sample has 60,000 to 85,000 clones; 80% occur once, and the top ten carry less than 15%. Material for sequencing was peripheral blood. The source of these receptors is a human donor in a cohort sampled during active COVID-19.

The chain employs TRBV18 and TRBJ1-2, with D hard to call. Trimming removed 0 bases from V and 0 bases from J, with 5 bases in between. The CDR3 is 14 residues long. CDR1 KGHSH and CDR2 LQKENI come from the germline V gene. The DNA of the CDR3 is TGTGCCAGCTCACCACCAACAGCTAACTATGGCTACACCTTC. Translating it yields CASSPPTANYGYTF.

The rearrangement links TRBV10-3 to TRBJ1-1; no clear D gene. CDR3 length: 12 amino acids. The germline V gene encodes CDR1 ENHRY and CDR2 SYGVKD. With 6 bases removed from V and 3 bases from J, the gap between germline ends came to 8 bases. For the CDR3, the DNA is TGTGCCATCAGGCGATCGGACACTGAAGCTTTCTTT. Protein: CAIRRSDTEAFF.

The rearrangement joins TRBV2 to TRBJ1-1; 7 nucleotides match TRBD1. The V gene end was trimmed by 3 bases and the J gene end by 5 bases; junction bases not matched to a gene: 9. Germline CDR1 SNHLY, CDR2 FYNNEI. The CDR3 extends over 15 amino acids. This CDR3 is CASSELTGVRTEAFF. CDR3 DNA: TGTGCCAGCAGTGAGCTAACAGGGGTAAGAACTGAAGCTTTCTTT.

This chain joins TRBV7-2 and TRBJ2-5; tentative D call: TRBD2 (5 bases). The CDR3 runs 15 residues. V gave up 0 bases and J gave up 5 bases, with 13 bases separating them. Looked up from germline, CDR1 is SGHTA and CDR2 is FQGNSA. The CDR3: CASSLALRGRETQYF. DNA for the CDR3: TGTGCCAGCAGCTTAGCGCTTCGAGGGCGGGAGACCCAGTACTTC.

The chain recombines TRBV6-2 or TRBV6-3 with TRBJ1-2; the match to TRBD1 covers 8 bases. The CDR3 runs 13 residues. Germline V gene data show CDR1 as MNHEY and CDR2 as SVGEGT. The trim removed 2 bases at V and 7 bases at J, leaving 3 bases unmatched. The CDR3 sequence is CASSYGGTGGYTF. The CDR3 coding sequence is TGTGCCAGCAGTTACGGCGGGACAGGTGGCTACACCTTC.

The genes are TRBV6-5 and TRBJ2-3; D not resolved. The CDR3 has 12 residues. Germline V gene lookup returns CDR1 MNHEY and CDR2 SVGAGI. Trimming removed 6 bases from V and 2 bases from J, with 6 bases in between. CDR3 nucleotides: TGTGCCAGCAGGGAGATCACAGATACGCAGTATTTT. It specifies CASREITDTQYF.

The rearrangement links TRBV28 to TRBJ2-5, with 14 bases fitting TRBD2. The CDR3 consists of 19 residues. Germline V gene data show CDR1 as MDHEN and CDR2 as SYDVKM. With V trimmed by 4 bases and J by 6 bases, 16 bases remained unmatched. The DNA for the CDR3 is TGTGCCAGCAGTTCCCTGAACTCCCCCGGGACTAGCGGGGGTAAGACCCAGTACTTC. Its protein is CASSSLNSPGTSGGKTQYF.

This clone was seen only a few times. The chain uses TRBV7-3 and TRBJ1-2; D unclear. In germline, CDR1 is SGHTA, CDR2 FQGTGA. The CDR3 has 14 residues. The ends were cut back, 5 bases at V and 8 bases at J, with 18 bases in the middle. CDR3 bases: TGTGCCAGCAGCCAACTAAGGGCCGCGGGAGGCTACACCTTC. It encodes CASSQLRAAGGYTF.

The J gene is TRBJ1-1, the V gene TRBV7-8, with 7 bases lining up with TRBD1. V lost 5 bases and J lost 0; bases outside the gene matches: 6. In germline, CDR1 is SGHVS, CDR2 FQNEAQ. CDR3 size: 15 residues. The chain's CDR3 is CASSPNRGMNTEAFF. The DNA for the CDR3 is TGTGCCAGCAGCCCGAACAGGGGAATGAACACTGAAGCTTTCTTT.

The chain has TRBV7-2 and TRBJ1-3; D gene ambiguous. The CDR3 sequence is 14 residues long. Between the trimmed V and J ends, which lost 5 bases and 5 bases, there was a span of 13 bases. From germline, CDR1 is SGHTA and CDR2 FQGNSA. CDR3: CASSPSIVRNTIYF. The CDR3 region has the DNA TGTGCCAGCAGCCCGAGTATTGTAAGAAACACCATATATTTT.